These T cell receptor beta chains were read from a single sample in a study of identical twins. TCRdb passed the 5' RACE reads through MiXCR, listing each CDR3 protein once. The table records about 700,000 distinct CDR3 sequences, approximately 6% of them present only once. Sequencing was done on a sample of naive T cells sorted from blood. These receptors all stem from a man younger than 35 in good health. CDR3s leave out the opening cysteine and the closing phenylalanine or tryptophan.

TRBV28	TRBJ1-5	ASRDPGESNQPQH
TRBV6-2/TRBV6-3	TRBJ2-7	ASSNNRGQYEQY
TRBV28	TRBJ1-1	ATLDRGAMNTEAF
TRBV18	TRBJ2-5	ASSPGTGISETQY
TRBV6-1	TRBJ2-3	ASLGTSGLTDTQY
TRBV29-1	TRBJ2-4	SVEDPTSLVSNIQY
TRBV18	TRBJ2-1	ASSQWTSGNYNEQF
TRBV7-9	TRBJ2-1	ASSPDITYNEQF
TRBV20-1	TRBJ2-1	SARGLGNNEQF
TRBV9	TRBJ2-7	ASSPRLGRSAYEQY
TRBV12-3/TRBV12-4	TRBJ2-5	ASVAGDQETQY
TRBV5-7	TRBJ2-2	ASSRAGQGNTGELF
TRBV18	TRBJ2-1	ASSPSEFVNEQF
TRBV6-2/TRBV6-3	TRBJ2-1	ASSYYRQGTSKNEQF
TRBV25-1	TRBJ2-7	ASGTHGAYEQY
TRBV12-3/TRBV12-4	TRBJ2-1	ASSSPTSGGQNEQF
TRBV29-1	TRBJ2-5	SVEPWTGESQETQY
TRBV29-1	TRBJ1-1	SVEVPAMNTEAF
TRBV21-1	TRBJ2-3	ASSISKNPEQVQEDTQY
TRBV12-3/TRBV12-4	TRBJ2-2	ASSLMSTGELF
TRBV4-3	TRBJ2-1	ASSLSGTAGDEQF
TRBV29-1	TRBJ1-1	SVEERVNTEAF
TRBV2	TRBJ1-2	ASHGGVYGYT
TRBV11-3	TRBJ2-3	ASSLGGRVGTDTQY
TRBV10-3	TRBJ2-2	AIRTSATNTGELF
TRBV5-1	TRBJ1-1	ASSFFSSMNTEAF
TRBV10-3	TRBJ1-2	AITKGTGGFGYT
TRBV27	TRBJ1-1	ASSLGAVNTEAF
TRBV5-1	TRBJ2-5	ASSLERYRETQY
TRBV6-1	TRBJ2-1	ASIEGDRVRNEQF
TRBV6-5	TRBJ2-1	ASSYSQPGTGERGNEQF
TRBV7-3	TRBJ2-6	ASSLTGSGANVLT